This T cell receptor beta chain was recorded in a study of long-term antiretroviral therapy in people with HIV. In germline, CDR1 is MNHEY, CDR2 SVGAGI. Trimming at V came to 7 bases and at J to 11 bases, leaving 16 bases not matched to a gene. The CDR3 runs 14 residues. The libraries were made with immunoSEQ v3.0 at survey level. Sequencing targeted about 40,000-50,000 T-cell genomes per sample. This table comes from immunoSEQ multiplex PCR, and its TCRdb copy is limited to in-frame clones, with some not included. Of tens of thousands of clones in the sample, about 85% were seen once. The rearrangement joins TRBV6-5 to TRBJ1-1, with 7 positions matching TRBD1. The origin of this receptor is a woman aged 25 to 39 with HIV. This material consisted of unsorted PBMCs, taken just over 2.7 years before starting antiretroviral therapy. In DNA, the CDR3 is TGTGCCAGCACCCCTCCCCTAGGGGGCCAGGGGGCTTTCTTT. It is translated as CASTPPLGGQGAFF.